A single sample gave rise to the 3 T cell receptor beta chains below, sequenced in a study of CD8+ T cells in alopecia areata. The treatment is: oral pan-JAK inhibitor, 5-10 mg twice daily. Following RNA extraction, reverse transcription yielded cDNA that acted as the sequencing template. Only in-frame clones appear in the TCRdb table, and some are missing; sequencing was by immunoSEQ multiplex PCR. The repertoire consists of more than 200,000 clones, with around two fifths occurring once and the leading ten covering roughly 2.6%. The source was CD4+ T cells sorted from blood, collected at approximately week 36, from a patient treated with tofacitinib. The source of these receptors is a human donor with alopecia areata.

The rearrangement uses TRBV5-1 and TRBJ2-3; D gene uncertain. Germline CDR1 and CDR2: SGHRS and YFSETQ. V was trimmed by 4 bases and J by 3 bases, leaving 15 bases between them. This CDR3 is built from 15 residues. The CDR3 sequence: CASSPAGRVTDTQYF. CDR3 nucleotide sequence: TGCGCCAGCAGCCCGGCCGGGCGCGTTACAGATACGCAGTATTTT.

CDR3 sequence: CASRGVHEQYF. In nucleotides, the CDR3 is TGTGCCAGCAGGGGAGTCCACGAGCAGTACTTC. The gene calls are TRBV2 and TRBJ2-7; D is possibly TRBD2 (5 bases). CDR3 size: 11 residues. Trimming left V 6 bases short and J 5 bases short, with 8 bases between. In germline, CDR1 is SNHLY, CDR2 FYNNEI. Looking up the rest from reference TRBV2 and TRBJ2-7 gives the full variable domain: EPEVTQTPSHQVTQMGQEVILRCVPISNHLYFYWYRQILGQKVEFLVSFYNNEISEKSEIFDDQFSVERPDGSNFTLKIRSTKLEDSAMYFCASRGVHEQYFGPGTRLTVT.

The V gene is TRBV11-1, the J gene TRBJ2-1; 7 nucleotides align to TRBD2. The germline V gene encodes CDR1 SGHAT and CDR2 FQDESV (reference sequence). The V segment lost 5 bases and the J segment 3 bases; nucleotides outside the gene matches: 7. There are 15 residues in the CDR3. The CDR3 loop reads CASSLQRGNYNEQFF. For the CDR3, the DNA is TGTGCCAGCAGCCTTCAGCGGGGAAACTACAATGAGCAGTTCTTC. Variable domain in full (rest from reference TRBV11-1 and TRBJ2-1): EAEVAQSPRYKITEKSQAVAFWCDPISGHATLYWYRQILGQGPELLVQFQDESVVDDSQLPKDRFSAERLKGVDSTLKIQPAELGDSAMYLCASSLQRGNYNEQFFGPGTRLTVL.